This T cell receptor beta chain was observed in a study of graft-versus-host responses after intestinal transplantation. Assay used: immunoSEQ multiplex PCR; TCRdb lists only in-frame clones, some missing. The data show 35,000 to 45,000 clones, about 95% seen once. This clone was recorded once. The length of the CDR3 is 16 residues. Germline V CDR1 and CDR2: MDHEN, SYDVKM. Trimming removed 3 bases at V and 0 bases at J, with 14 bases between. The genes are TRBV28 and TRBJ1-2, with no clear D. Sequences were derived from PBMCs, sampled 16 days after intestinal transplant. This TCR was sampled from a human patient who received an intestinal transplant, so some T cells may come from the graft donor. In DNA, the CDR3 is TGTGCCAGCAGTTTCCCCTTTTGGGATTCTAACTATGGCTACACCTTC. This sequence encodes CASSFPFWDSNYGYTF.